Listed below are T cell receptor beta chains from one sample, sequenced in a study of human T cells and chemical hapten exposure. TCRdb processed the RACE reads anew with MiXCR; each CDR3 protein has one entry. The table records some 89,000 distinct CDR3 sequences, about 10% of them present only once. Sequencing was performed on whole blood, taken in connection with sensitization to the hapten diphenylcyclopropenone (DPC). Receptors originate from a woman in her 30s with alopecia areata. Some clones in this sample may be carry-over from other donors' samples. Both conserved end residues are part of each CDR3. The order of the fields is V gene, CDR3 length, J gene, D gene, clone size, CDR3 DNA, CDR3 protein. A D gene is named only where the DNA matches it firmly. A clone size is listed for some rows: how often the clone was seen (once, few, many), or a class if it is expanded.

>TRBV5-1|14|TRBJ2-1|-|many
TGCGCCAGCAGCTTTGACGGAGACTACAATGAGCAGTTCTTC
CASSFDGDYNEQFF
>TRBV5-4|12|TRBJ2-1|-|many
TGTGCCAGCAGCCGCCAGGACGGTGAGCAGTTCTTC
CASSRQDGEQFF
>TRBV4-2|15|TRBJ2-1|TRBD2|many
TGTGCCAGCAGCCAAGGTTTCGGGAGGGGAGATGAGCAGTTCTTC
CASSQGFGRGDEQFF
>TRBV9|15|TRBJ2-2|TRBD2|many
TGTGCCAGCAGCGCAACTAGCGCGAACACCGGGGAGCTGTTTTTT
CASSATSANTGELFF
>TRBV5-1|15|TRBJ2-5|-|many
TGCGCCAGCAGCTTGGAGCTAGCGAGACAAGAGACCCAGTACTTC
CASSLELARQETQYF
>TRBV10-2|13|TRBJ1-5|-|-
TGCGCCAGCAGTGAGCGAGCAGCTCAGCCCCAGCATTTT
CASSERAAQPQHF
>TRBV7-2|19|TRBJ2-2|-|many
TGTGCCAGCAGCTTAGCCGGCAGGCTCAGAACCTCCTATAGCGGGGAGCTGTTTTTT
CASSLAGRLRTSYSGELFF
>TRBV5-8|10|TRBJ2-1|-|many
TGTGCCAGCAGCTTGAGGGGGCAGTTCTTC
CASSLRGQFF
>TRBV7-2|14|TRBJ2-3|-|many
TGTGCCAGCAGCGCACAGGGAGGCACAGATACGCAGTATTTT
CASSAQGGTDTQYF
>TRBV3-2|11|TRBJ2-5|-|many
TGTGCCAGCAGGGATCAGGAGACCCAGTACTTC
CASRDQETQYF
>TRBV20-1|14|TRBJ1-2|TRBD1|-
TGCAGTGCTAGAGCCGGGACAGGTACCTATGGCTACACCTTC
CSARAGTGTYGYTF
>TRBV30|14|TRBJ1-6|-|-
TGTGCCTGGAGTTCTCGGGGCCGAGGTTCACCCCTCCACTTT
CAWSSRGRGSPLHF
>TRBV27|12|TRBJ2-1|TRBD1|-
TGTGCCAGCAAGACAGGGGTTTATGAGCAGTTCTTC
CASKTGVYEQFF
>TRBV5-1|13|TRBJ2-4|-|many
TGCGCCAGCAGAGAGGGGGGAACGGACATTCAGTACTTC
CASREGGTDIQYF
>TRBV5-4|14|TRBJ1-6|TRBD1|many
TGTGCCAGCAGCTCAAACAGGGGGCAATCACCCCTCCACTTT
CASSSNRGQSPLHF